This T cell receptor (delta chain) comes out of a study of gammadelta T cells in human blood. This clone has just a few counts. Its specificity is unknown. With 2 bases clipped from V and 0 bases from J, the junction kept 24 bases outside the gene matches. The CDR3 runs 22 residues. CDR1 and CDR2 from the germline V gene are TVYSNPD and GDNSRS (reference sequence). Study outcomes and limitations: Microbial exposure reportedly appeared to drive polyclonal expansion of innate gamma-delta T cells right after birth.

TCRdb re-called clones from the RT-PCR reads via CATT. The profile shows more than 1,500 delta-chain clones, 7.5% to 9% of them singletons. The V call is TRDV3, the J call TRDJ1; 13 bases agree with TRDD3. The specimen was non-Vgamma9Vdelta2 gamma-delta T cells from infant blood. The clonotype originates from a human donor. CDR3 in DNA: TGTGCCTTTTACGTCTTCTATCGTACTGGGGGATACGGTGGGTTGGACACCGATAAACTCATCTTT. Residues: CAFYVFYRTGGYGGLDTDKLIF. The complete variable domain, with remaining parts taken from reference TRDV3 and TRDJ1, reads CDKVTQSSPDQTVASGSEVVLLCTYDTVYSNPDLFWYRIRPDYSFQFVFYGDNSRSEGADFTQGRFSVKHILTQKAFHLVISPVRTEDSATYYCAFYVFYRTGGYGGLDTDKLIFGKGTRVTVEP.